The 4 T cell receptor beta chains below all came from one sample that was sequenced in a study of blood T cell repertoires in COVID-19. The repertoire was sequenced with immunoSEQ multiplex PCR; TCRdb's copy has only in-frame clones and lacks some. This sample yields some 370,000 clones, of which around 91% are seen a single time; 6.5% to 8% belongs to the top ten. The source material was peripheral blood. All receptors derive from a young man with active or convalescent COVID-19.

The CDR3 nucleotides are TGTGCCAGCATCACGGGACTAGCGGGAGGTGAGCAGTTCTTC. It codes for CASITGLAGGEQFF. The V and J genes are TRBV7-2 and TRBJ2-1; TRBD2 aligns across 15 bases. The germline V gene encodes CDR1 SGHTA and CDR2 FQGNSA. V lost 7 bases, J lost 9 bases, and 4 bases stayed unmatched. The CDR3 covers 14 residues.

J is TRBJ2-2 and V is TRBV7-8, with D perhaps TRBD2 (6 bases). This CDR3 has 15 residues. V dropped 1 base and J dropped 5 bases, with 11 bases sitting between them. Germline CDR1 and CDR2: SGHVS and FQNEAQ. CDR3 nucleotides: TGTGCCAGCAGCTTAGTAGGCGGGGTAACCGGGGAGCTGTTTTTT. Its protein is CASSLVGGVTGELFF.

The chain combines TRBV5-6 with TRBJ1-6; TRBD1 is a possible D gene (5 bases). This CDR3 comprises 16 residues. Germline-derived CDR1 and CDR2 are SGHDT and YYEEEE. Trimming removed 6 bases at V and 7 bases at J, with 20 bases between. CDR3 DNA sequence: TGTGCCAGCACCCGCTTGTGGGGGGTTAACAATTCACCCCTCCACTTT. It translates to CASTRLWGVNNSPLHF.

The chain joins TRBV7-2 to TRBJ1-1, with D uncertain. V was trimmed by 4 bases and J by 0 bases, leaving 6 bases between them. CDR1 and CDR2 (germline): SGHTA, FQGNSA. This CDR3 spans 13 amino acids. The CDR3 loop is CASSSTLNTEAFF. CDR3 DNA sequence: TGTGCCAGCAGCTCCACTTTGAACACTGAAGCTTTCTTT.